In this sample, the clone carrying this T cell receptor (beta chain) turned up a few times. V dropped 6 bases and J dropped 4; count of bases not matched to a gene: 9. The CDR3 length is 15 residues. Germline V gene sequence: CDR1 MNHEY, CDR2 SVGEGT. This sample stems from a study of spatial heterogeneity in lung cancer. Whole-study context: Raw sequencing reads included, on average, more than eight appearances of each unique TCR and UMI combination.

Time point denoted: sample taken at primary tumor resection. Frozen PBMC, nontumor lung or tumor provided whole RNA, which was sequenced unsorted. The approximately 72 donors had untreated early-stage non-small cell lung cancer. Carried by each TCR cDNA molecule was a unique molecular identifier. TCRdb re-called the 5' RACE reads through MiXCR, storing one row per CDR3 protein. This table has some 100,000 distinct CDR3 sequences, less than 15% appearing once. The source material was PBMCs, sampled at surgery. The clonotype was recovered from a male donor with early-stage non-small cell lung cancer. This sequence joins TRBV6-2 or TRBV6-3 and TRBJ2-3; TRBD1 agrees at 8 bases. DNA of the CDR3: TGTGCCAGCAGCCCTCAGGGGGCGCGGTCAGATACGCAGTATTTT. It translates to CASSPQGARSDTQYF.